This entry concerns a single TCR beta chain. Its binding antigen is unknown. No clone much larger than this one lies a single base away; base qualities are absent. Library preparation used the immunoSEQ multiplex PCR assay. For most patients, genomic DNA was isolated with the Qiagen DNeasy Blood and Tissue Kit and shipped frozen to Adaptive Biotechnologies for TCR sequencing. High-throughput TCR-beta CDR3 sequencing of genomic DNA from most patients was performed by Adaptive Biotechnologies. The paper's data handling went like this. TCR sequencing data for over 15 patients were retrieved from Adaptive's ImmunoSEQ software; three other patients were processed with MiXCR and VDJtools. CD4 versus CD8 sorting errors were corrected by removing sequences found in both subsets at a frequency ratio below 5:1. Because the origin of CDR3 nucleotide sequences shared between donor and recipient could not be assigned, those sequences were removed. At least 2-fold expansion over unstimulated cells and a minimum CFSE-low frequency of 0.002% (template counts) or 0.001% (read counts) were required for clones to be classified as alloreactive. Mappable clones were those detected in sequenced pre-transplant spleen, lymph node, or MLR CFSE-low populations of the donor or recipient. Cumulative frequency of alloreactive clones was calculated as a percentage of all sequences weighted by copy number. The source is immuneACCESS, and TCRdb retained only in-frame sequences with V and J called. Part of the clones is not carried over; for the studies checked, unresolved V genes explain less than half of this, and the remainder is unexplained. The DNA gave D and trimming, while V, J and clone size come from that table. This sample holds approximately 89,000 clones; about 93% were observed only once. The leading ten clones occupy around 0.17% of the sample.

This entry comes from a study of graft-versus-host responses after intestinal transplantation (dated by TCRdb to the early 2020s). Broadly, across the study: Recipients received multivisceral, liver-intestinal, or isolated intestinal transplants. Rather than being sequenced by the commercial service, samples from a few later patients were sequenced in-house on an Illumina MiSeq and processed with MiXCR. Bulk TCR-beta CDR3 sequencing was used to track graft-versus-host and host-versus-graft alloreactive T cell clones in the graft, circulation and bone marrow after intestinal transplantation. Donor T cell macrochimerism was defined as a peak of at least 4% donor T cells among recipient peripheral blood mononuclear cells. The cohort enrolled fewer than 25 intestinal transplant recipients including one retransplant, and a few patients lacking pretransplant specimens were excluded. To identify alloreactive clones, pre-transplant mixed lymphocyte reaction products were sequenced and then compared with unstimulated pre-transplant donor and recipient T cells. Every recipient was given anti-thymocyte globulin induction, then maintenance tacrolimus and steroids for roughly 3 years.

According to the study, the label for this sample's time point signals: cells obtained before transplantation from donor or recipient. CD3+CD4+ and CD3+CD8+ populations were FACS-sorted from unstimulated pre-transplant donor and recipient cells taken from spleen or lymph nodes. The paper as a whole reports these results and caveats: The conclusions were limited by the relatively low number and heterogeneity of the intestinal transplant patients. GvH clones were detected in recipient bone marrow, and some of these GvH clones were observed earlier in ileal mucosa or blood, consistent with an intestinal mucosal origin. Early after transplant, declines in HvG clones were associated with peak levels of circulating GvH clones. In patients with donor T cell macrochimerism, the allografts had high GvH to HvG T cell clonal ratios.

This material consisted of unstimulated CD4+ T cells sorted from spleen or lymph node cells, taken before intestinal transplant. The receptor's source is a human donor who received an intestinal transplant.

The CDR3 loop reads CASSIQGDGSYTF. At the DNA level, the sequence is TGTGCCAGTAGTATCCAGGGGGATGGGAGCTACACCTTC. The chain links TRBV19 with TRBJ1-2, and 7 junctional nucleotides match TRBD1. V ends up 3 bases short and J 9 bases short, with an unmatched junction base count of 7. Taken from the germline V gene (reference sequence), the CDR1 and CDR2 loops are LNHDA and SQIVND. CDR3 length: 13 amino acids, cysteine to phenylalanine. Only CDR3 DNA is held: 39 bases, read in frame from base 1.